This TCR beta chain was sequenced during a study of blood T cell repertoires in COVID-19. Study information: Researchers got acute and convalescent COVID-19 samples from the United States, Italy and Spain. Nucleic acid was either cDNA or gDNA, and it came from T cells, B-cell-depleted T cells, or PBMCs.

Under the authors' procedure: Scientists estimated how many nucleated cells there were by amplifying reference gene primers. The data were produced by immunoSEQ multiplex PCR, yet TCRdb's version contains in-frame clones alone and is incomplete. V, J and clone size were drawn from that table, and D and trimming were deduced from the DNA. The repertoire consists of about 140,000 clones, with about 86% occurring once and the leading ten covering approximately 8.3%. CDR1 is LGHDT, CDR2 YNNKEL, per germline (reference sequence). CDR3 length: 12 residues. V dropped 6 bases and J dropped 5 bases, with 8 bases sitting between them.

The chain employs TRBV3-1 (or the pseudogene TRBV3-2) and TRBJ2-1; no clear D. Material: peripheral blood. The clonotype comes from a woman in her sixties or seventies with acute or convalescent COVID-19. The CDR3 DNA is TGTGCCAGCAGTTCACTCAACAATGAGCAGTTCTTC. It specifies CASSSLNNEQFF.